One and the same sample provided the 3 T cell receptor beta chains below, sequenced in a study of T cell repertoires in cytomegalovirus infection. TCRdb fed the reads into MiXCR, producing one record per CDR3 protein. The table records about 260,000 distinct CDR3 sequences, approximately 15% of them present only once. The specimen sequenced was PBMCs. These receptors all come from a human donor in good health (CMV status not recorded). Some clones in this sample may be carry-over from other donors' samples.

The chain joins TRBV7-3 to TRBJ2-2; TRBD1 matches at 9 bases. J gave up 0 bases and V 2 bases, and 7 bases lay outside the gene matches. This CDR3 has 18 residues. Germline lookup yields CDR1 SGHTA and CDR2 FQGTGA. The CDR3 coding sequence is TGTGCCAGCAGCTTATGGGTTGGACAGGGGCCGAACACCGGGGAGCTGTTTTTT. It yields the protein CASSLWVGQGPNTGELFF. The whole variable domain, filled in from reference TRBV7-3 and TRBJ2-2, reads GAGVSQTPSNKVTEKGKYVELRCDPISGHTALYWYRQSLGQGPEFLIYFQGTGAADDSGLPNDRFFAVRPEGSVSTLKIQRTERGDSAVYLCASSLWVGQGPNTGELFFGEGSRLTVL.

The genes are TRBV28 and TRBJ2-5; D may be TRBD2 (5 bases). CDR3 size: 13 residues. Trimming shortened V by 10 bases and J by 5 bases, and 17 bases separated the two germline ends. The germline V gene has CDR1 MDHEN and CDR2 SYDVKM. This chain's CDR3 is CAIQAGGGETQYF. The CDR3, as DNA: TGTGCCATCCAGGCGGGTGGCGGGGAGACCCAGTACTTC.

In this sample, this clonotype turned up many times. This chain connects TRBV28 to TRBJ1-5, with D maybe TRBD1 (6 bases). There are 13 residues in the CDR3. From germline, CDR1 is MDHEN and CDR2 SYDVKM. Trimming cost V 7 bases and J 6 bases, with 13 bases left between them. As DNA, the CDR3 is TGTGCCAGCATCCCAGGGGTGAGTCAGCCCCAGCATTTT. This codes for CASIPGVSQPQHF.